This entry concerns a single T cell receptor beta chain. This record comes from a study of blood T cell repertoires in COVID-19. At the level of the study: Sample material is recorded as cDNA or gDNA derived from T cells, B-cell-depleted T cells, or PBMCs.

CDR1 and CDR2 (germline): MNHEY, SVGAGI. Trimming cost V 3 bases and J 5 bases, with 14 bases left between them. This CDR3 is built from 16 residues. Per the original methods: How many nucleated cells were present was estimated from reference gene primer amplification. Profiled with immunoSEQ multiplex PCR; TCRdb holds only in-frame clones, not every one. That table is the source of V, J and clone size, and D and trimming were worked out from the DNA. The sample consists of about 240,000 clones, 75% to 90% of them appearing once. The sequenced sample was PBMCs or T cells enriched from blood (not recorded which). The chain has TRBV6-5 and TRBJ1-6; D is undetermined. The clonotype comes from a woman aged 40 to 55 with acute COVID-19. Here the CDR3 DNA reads TGTGCCAGCAGTTATGTACTGGGAGGCAATAATTCACCCCTCCACTTT. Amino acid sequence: CASSYVLGGNNSPLHF.